The 14 T cell receptor beta chains below come from one sample, sequenced in a study of cytomegalovirus exposure and HLA in healthy donors. Both 60 Vbeta primers and 13 Jbeta primers went into the PCR. The protocol was immunoSEQ multiplex PCR, while the TCRdb copy is restricted to in-frame clones and leaves out a portion. The sample has more than 150,000 clones, 81% seen once. Material for sequencing was PBMCs. These receptors all come from a man between 50 and 59 years old in good health and CMV-seropositive.

The chain's CDR3 is CASSLTASGGGISSEQFF. CDR3 coding DNA: TGTGCCAGCAGCTTAACAGCTAGCGGGGGGGGCATATCGAGTGAGCAGTTCTTC. This chain connects TRBV11-2 to TRBJ2-1; 12 bases are a match to TRBD2. CDR3 size: 18 residues. Trimming removed 2 bases from V and 9 bases from J; junction bases left unmatched: 14. Germline CDR1 and CDR2: SGHAT and FQNNGV.

V gene TRBV7-2 combines with J gene TRBJ1-4; possibly TRBD1 for D (6 bases). V lost 2 bases to trimming and J lost 11 bases, with 12 bases between them. CDR1 SGHTA and CDR2 FQGNSA come from the germline V gene. The CDR3 is 13 amino acids. The CDR3: CASSLRDRMKLFF. The CDR3 DNA follows: TGTGCCAGCAGCTTACGAGACAGGATGAAACTGTTTTTT. Combining the CDR3 with reference TRBV7-2 and TRBJ1-4 gives the whole variable domain GAGVSQSPSNKVTEKGKDVELRCDPISGHTALYWYRQSLGQGLEFLIYFQGNSAPDKSGLPSDRFSAERTGGSVSTLTIQRTQQEDSAVYLCASSLRDRMKLFFGSGTQLSVL.

The chain uses TRBV6-6 and TRBJ2-7, with TRBD1 identical over 7 bases. With 8 bases clipped from V and 2 bases from J, the junction kept 0 bases outside the gene matches. Germline V gives CDR1 MNHNY, CDR2 SVGAGI (reference sequence). The CDR3 consists of 11 residues. CDR3 DNA sequence: TGTGCCAGCGGGACAGCCTACGAGCAGTACTTC. Protein product: CASGTAYEQYF.

The chain employs TRBV10-3 and TRBJ2-1, with TRBD2 identical over 11 bases. V trimming: 10 bases; J trimming: 7 bases; junction bases outside the gene matches: 15. CDR3 length: 16 residues. In germline, CDR1 is ENHRY, CDR2 SYGVKD. CDR3 sequence (DNA): TGTGCCACCGCTAGCTTCACTAGCGGGAGCATGAATGAGCAGTTCTTC. It encodes CATASFTSGSMNEQFF.

The rearrangement links TRBV2 to TRBJ1-1, with a possible D match to TRBD1 (6 bases). This CDR3 contains 12 residues. Looked up from germline, CDR1 is SNHLY and CDR2 is FYNNEI. V was pared by 5 bases and J by 10 bases, with 14 bases between. As DNA, the CDR3 is TGTGCCAGCAGTTGGGGGGGGACAACAGCTTTCTTT. This gives the protein CASSWGGTTAFF.

The genes are TRBV19 and TRBJ2-3; D is possibly TRBD1 (7 bases). Germline CDR1 LNHDA, CDR2 SQIVND (reference sequence). V dropped 0 bases and J dropped 3 bases, with 13 bases sitting between them. The CDR3 sequence is 16 residues long. CDR3 sequence reads: CASSIDGQGGTDTQYF. The CDR3 nucleotides read TGTGCCAGTAGTATAGATGGCCAGGGGGGTACAGATACGCAGTATTTT.

Turning to this clone: Here the CDR3 omits its conserved ending phenylalanine or tryptophan, so a read error is the likely source. The chain is built from TRBV28 and TRBJ1-1; no firm D call. This CDR3 contains 15 residues. V lost 1 base, J lost 6 bases, and 15 bases lay in between. Germline V gene data show CDR1 as MDHEN and CDR2 as SYDVKM. This CDR3 reads CASSLFGRRSAEAFL. The DNA for the CDR3 is TGTGCCAGCAGTTTATTCGGCAGAAGGAGCGCTGAAGCTTTCCTT.

The chain joins TRBV2 to TRBJ2-3; D not certain. The V end was cut by 1 base, the J end by 2 bases, with 13 bases between. Germline CDR1 SNHLY, CDR2 FYNNEI. This CDR3 is 16 amino acids long. The CDR3 loop reads CASSEVSTGSTDTQYF. The DNA of the CDR3 is TGTGCCAGCAGTGAAGTCTCAACCGGGTCCACAGATACGCAGTATTTT.

J is TRBJ2-2 and V is TRBV5-1; D unclear. V lost 7 bases, J lost 4 bases, and 8 bases lay in between. This CDR3 comprises 12 residues. Per germline, CDR1 SGHRS and CDR2 YFSETQ. Here the CDR3 reads CASRFSTGELFF. The CDR3 coding sequence is TGCGCCAGCCGGTTTAGCACCGGGGAGCTGTTTTTT.

The gene calls are TRBV10-3 and TRBJ1-2; D unresolved. Trimming took off 2 bases at V and 4 bases at J, with 11 bases between the two ends. CDR3 length: 14 residues. CDR1 and CDR2 from the germline V gene are ENHRY and SYGVKD. CDR3 nucleotides: TGTGCCATCAGTGAGAACAGCTTAGTCTATGGCTACACCTTC. This translates into CAISENSLVYGYTF.

In its sample, this clone was seen a few times. This chain links TRBV10-2 with TRBJ1-1, with 10 nucleotides matching TRBD1. In germline, CDR1 is WSHSY, CDR2 SAAADI. The CDR3 totals 12 residues. Losses at the gene ends were 7 bases for V and 12 bases for J; bases not matched to a gene: 8. The CDR3, as DNA: TGCGCCAGCAATCCGGGACAGGGGACGACTTTCTTT. This translates into CASNPGQGTTFF.

This clone was seen just once. V gene TRBV11-1 combines with J gene TRBJ1-2, with D perhaps matching TRBD1 (5 bases). Trimming shortened V by 4 bases and J by 8 bases, and 20 bases separated the two germline ends. The CDR3 sequence is 15 residues long. From germline, CDR1 is SGHAT and CDR2 FQDESV (reference sequence). The DNA for the CDR3 is TGTGCCAGCAGCTCCTGGGAAGGGGCCCCTAGAGGCTACACCTTC. It translates to CASSSWEGAPRGYTF.

A single count supports this clone. The rearrangement uses TRBV19 and TRBJ1-5; weak D call: TRBD1 (6 bases). Trimming cost V 3 bases and J 3 bases, with 9 bases left between them. The length of the CDR3 is 14 residues. CDR1 LNHDA and CDR2 SQIVND come from the germline V gene (reference sequence). The DNA of the CDR3 is TGTGCCAGTAGTATCACAGGGAACAATCAGCCCCAGCATTTT. This sequence encodes CASSITGNNQPQHF.

The CDR3 nucleotides are TGTGCCAGCAGCTTTGGAGGCTCGAACACTGAAGCTTTCTTT. Encoded protein: CASSFGGSNTEAFF. The chain employs TRBV11-3 and TRBJ1-1; D is uncertain. Germline V gene data show CDR1 as SGHNT and CDR2 as YENEEA. The CDR3 loop spans 14 amino acids. V was shortened by 3 bases and J by 1 base, with 9 bases between the two germline ends.